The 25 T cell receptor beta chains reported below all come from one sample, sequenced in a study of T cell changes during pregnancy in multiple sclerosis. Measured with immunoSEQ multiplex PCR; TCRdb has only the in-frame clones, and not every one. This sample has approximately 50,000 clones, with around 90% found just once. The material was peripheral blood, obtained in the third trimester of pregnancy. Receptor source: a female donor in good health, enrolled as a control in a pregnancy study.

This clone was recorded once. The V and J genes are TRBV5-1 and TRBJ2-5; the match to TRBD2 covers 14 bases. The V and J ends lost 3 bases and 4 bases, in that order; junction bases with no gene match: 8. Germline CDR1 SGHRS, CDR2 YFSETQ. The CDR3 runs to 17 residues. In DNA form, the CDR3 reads TGCGCCAGCAGCTCGGGACTAGCGGGAGAGGAAGGAGAGACCCAGTACTTC. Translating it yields CASSSGLAGEEGETQYF. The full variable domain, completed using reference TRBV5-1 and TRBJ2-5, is KAGVTQTPRYLIKTRGQQVTLSCSPISGHRSVSWYQQTPGQGLQFLFEYFSETQRNKGNFPGRFSGRQFSNSRSEMNVSTLELGDSALYLCASSSGLAGEEGETQYFGPGTRLLVL.

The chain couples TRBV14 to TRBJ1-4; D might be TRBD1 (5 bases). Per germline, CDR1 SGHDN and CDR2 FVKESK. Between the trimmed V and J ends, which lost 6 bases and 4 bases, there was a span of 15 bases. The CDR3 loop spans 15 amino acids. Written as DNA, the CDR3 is TGTGCCAGCAGTACCAGTAGGGGCCTTAATGAAAAACTGTTTTTT. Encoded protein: CASSTSRGLNEKLFF.

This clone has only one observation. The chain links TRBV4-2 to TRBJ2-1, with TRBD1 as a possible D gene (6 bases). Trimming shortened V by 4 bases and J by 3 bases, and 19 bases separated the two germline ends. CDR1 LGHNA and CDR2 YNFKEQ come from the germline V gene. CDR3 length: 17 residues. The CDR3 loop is CASSPQQGGIIYNEQFF. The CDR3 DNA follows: TGTGCCAGCAGCCCCCAACAAGGGGGAATCATCTACAATGAGCAGTTCTTC.

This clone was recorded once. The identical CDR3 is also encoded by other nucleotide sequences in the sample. The CDR3 protein is CASSLVAGGGNTIYF. The CDR3 nucleotides are TGTGCCAGCAGCTTAGTAGCCGGGGGTGGAAACACCATATATTTT. V and J are TRBV7-2 and TRBJ1-3; TRBD1 is a possible D gene (5 bases). The CDR3 spans 15 residues. Trimming stripped 1 base from V and 3 bases from J, with 10 bases between. Germline loops: CDR1 SGHTA, CDR2 FQGNSA. Filled out from reference TRBV7-2 and TRBJ1-3, the complete variable domain reads GAGVSQSPSNKVTEKGKDVELRCDPISGHTALYWYRQSLGQGLEFLIYFQGNSAPDKSGLPSDRFSAERTGGSVSTLTIQRTQQEDSAVYLCASSLVAGGGNTIYFGEGSWLTVV.

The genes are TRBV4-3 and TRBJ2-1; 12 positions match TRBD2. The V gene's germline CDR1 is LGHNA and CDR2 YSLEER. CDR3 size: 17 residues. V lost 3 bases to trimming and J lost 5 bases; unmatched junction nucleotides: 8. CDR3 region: CASSQILTSGGDNEQFF. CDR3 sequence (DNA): TGCGCCAGCAGCCAGATCTTGACTAGCGGGGGAGACAATGAGCAGTTCTTC.

In DNA, the CDR3 is TGTGCCAGTAGTATCCCCGGGGGTGGGACTGAAGCTTTCTTT. This translates into CASSIPGGGTEAFF. The rearrangement uses TRBV19 and TRBJ1-1; tentative D call: TRBD1 (5 bases). The V and J ends lost 3 bases and 5 bases respectively, with 13 bases between them. Germline loops: CDR1 LNHDA, CDR2 SQIVND (reference sequence). This CDR3 is 14 amino acids long.

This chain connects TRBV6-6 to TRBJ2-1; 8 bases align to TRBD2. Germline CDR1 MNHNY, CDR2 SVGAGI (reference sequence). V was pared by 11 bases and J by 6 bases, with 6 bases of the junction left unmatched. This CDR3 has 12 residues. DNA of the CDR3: TGTGCCTCGGGGCTAGCGGGCAATGAGCAGTTCTTC. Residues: CASGLAGNEQFF.

This chain's CDR3 is CATSRDEQAYGYTF. CDR3 DNA: TGTGCCACCAGCAGAGATGAACAGGCGTATGGCTACACCTTC. The V call is TRBV15, the J call TRBJ1-2; the D gene is possibly TRBD1 (5 bases). Germline CDR1 and CDR2: LNHNV and YYDKDF (reference sequence). Trimming left V 0 bases short and J 5 bases short, with 10 bases between. This CDR3 spans 14 amino acids.

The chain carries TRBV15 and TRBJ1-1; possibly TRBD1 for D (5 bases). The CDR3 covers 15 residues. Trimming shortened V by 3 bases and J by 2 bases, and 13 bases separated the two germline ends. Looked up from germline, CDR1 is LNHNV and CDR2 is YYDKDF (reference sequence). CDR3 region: CATSSPPGANTEAFF. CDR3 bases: TGTGCCACCAGCAGTCCACCTGGGGCCAACACTGAAGCTTTCTTT.

The CDR3 reads CASSKAPYTGARGTGELFF. Here the CDR3 DNA reads TGTGCCAGCAGCAAAGCCCCCTACACAGGGGCCCGAGGCACCGGGGAGCTGTTTTTT. V and J are TRBV21-1 and TRBJ2-2; TRBD1 is the table's D call, not checked against the DNA. TRBV21-1 is deemed a pseudogene. This CDR3 spans 19 amino acids.

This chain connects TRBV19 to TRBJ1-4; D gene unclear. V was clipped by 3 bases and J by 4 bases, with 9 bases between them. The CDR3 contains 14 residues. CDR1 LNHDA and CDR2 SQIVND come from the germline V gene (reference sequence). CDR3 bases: TGTGCCAGTAGTATTCTGCAGGATAATGAAAAACTGTTTTTT. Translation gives CASSILQDNEKLFF.

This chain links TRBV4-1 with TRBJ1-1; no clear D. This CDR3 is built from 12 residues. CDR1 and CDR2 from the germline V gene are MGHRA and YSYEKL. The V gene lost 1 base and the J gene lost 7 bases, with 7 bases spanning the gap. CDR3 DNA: TGCGCCAGCAGCCAAGGAACAGTTGAAGCTTTCTTT. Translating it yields CASSQGTVEAFF.

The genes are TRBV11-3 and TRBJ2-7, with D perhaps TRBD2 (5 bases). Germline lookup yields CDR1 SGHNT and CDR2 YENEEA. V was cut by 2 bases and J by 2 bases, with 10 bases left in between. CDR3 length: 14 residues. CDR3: CASSLRGSPYEQYF. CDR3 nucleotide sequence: TGTGCCAGCAGCTTACGGGGATCCCCCTACGAGCAGTACTTC.

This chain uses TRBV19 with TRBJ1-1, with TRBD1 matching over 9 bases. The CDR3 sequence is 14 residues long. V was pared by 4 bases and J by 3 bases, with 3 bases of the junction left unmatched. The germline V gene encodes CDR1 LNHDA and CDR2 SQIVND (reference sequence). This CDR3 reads CASSRRTGDTEAFF. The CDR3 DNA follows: TGTGCCAGTAGTAGAAGGACAGGGGACACTGAAGCTTTCTTT.

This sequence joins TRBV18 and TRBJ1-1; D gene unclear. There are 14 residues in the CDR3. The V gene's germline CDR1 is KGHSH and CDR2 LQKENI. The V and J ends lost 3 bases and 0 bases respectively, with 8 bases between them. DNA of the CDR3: TGTGCCAGCTCACCCGTAGTCATGAACACTGAAGCTTTCTTT. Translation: CASSPVVMNTEAFF. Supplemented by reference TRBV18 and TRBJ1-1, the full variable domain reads NAGVMQNPRHLVRRRGQEARLRCSPMKGHSHVYWYRQLPEEGLKFMVYLQKENIIDESGMPKERFSAEFPKEGPSILRIQQVVRGDSAAYFCASSPVVMNTEAFFGQGTRLTVV.

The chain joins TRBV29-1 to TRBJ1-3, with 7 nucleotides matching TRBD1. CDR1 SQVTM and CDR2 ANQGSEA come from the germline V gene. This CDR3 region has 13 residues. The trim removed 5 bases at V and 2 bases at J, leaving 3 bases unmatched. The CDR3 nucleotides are TGCAGCGTTCAAACAGGGGCTGGAAACACCATATATTTT. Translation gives CSVQTGAGNTIYF.

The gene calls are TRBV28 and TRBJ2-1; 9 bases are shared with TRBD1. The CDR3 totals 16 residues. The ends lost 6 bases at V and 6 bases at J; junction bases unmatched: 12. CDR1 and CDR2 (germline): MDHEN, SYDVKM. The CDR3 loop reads CASSIGQGKVRNEQFF. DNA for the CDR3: TGTGCCAGCAGCATCGGACAGGGGAAAGTCCGCAATGAGCAGTTCTTC.

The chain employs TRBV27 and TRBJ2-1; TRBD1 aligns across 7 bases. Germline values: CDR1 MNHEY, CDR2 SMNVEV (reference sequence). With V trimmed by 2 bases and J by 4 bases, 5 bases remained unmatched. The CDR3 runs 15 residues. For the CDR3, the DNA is TGTGCCAGCAGTTTACCGACAGGGAGATACAATGAGCAGTTCTTC. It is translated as CASSLPTGRYNEQFF.

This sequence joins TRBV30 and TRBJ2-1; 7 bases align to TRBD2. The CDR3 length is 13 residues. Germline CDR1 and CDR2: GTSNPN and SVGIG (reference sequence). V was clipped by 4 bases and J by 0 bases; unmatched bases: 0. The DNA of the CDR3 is TGTGCCTGGACTAGCGGCTCCTACAATGAGCAGTTCTTC. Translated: CAWTSGSYNEQFF.

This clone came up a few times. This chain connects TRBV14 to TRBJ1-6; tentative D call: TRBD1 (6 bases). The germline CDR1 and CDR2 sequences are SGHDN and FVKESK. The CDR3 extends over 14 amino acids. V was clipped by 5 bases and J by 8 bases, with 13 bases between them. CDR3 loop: CASSKDSRYSPLHF. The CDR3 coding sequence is TGTGCCAGCAGCAAGGACAGTCGCTATTCACCCCTCCACTTT.

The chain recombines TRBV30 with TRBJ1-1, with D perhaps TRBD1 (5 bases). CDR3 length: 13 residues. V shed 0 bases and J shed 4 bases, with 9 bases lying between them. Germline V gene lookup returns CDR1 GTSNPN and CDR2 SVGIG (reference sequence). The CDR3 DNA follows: TGTGCCTGGAGTGTACGGGGGTTCACTGAAGCTTTCTTT. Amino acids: CAWSVRGFTEAFF.

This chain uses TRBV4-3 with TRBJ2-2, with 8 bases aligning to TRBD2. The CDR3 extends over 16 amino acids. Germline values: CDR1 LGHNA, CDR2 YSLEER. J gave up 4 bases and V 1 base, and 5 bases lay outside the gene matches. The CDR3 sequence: CASSQASSGATGELFF. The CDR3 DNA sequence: TGCGCCAGCAGCCAAGCAAGTAGCGGGGCCACCGGGGAGCTGTTTTTT.

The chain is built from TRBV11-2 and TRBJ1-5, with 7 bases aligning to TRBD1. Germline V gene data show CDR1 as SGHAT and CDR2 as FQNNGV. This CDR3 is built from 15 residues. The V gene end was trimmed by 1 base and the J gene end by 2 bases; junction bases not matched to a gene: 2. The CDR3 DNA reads TGTGCCAGCAGCTTAGGGGGGACAGGCAATCAGCCCCAGCATTTT. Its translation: CASSLGGTGNQPQHF.

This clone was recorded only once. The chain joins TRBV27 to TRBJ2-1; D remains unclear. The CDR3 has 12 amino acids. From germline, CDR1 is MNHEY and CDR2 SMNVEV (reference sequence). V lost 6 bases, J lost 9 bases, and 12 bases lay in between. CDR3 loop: CASSHYDREQFF. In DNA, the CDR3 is TGTGCCAGCAGCCACTACGACCGTGAGCAGTTCTTC.

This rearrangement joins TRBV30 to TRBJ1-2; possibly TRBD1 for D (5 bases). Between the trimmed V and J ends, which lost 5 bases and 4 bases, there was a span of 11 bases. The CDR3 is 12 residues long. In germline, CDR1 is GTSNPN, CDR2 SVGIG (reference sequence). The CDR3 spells CAWGLGRYGYTF. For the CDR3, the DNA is TGTGCCTGGGGTCTGGGGCGCTATGGCTACACCTTC.